A single sample gave rise to the 24 T cell receptor beta chains below, sequenced in a study of T cell responses to AZD1222 COVID-19 vaccine. Sequencing used immunoSEQ multiplex PCR; TCRdb keeps in-frame clones, though not all of them. Among about 86,000 clones listed, approximately 86% were seen once. The material sequenced was peripheral blood, taken on day 0 of AZD1222 vaccination. The receptors derive from an adult in good health.

The CDR3 spells CATGQGPTQYF. The CDR3, as DNA: TGTGCCACCGGTCAGGGGCCGACCCAGTACTTC. The chain has TRBV19 and TRBJ2-5, with D perhaps TRBD1 (6 bases). Germline CDR1 reads LNHDA; CDR2 reads SQIVND (reference sequence). The CDR3 length is 11 residues. V dropped 10 bases and J dropped 7 bases, with 13 bases sitting between them.

V gene TRBV24-1 combines with J gene TRBJ1-4; the D is unclear. Germline CDR1 is KGHDR and CDR2 is SFDVKD. The CDR3 contains 15 residues. Trimming left V 4 bases short and J 7 bases short, with 15 bases between. The CDR3 sequence: CATSEGGGPGEKLFF. The CDR3 nucleotides are TGTGCCACCAGTGAAGGAGGCGGGCCCGGTGAAAAACTGTTTTTT.

This chain joins TRBV2 and TRBJ2-1, with D maybe TRBD1 (5 bases). V was trimmed by 0 bases and J by 0 bases, leaving 12 bases between them. Germline lookup yields CDR1 SNHLY and CDR2 FYNNEI. This CDR3 has 17 amino acids. This CDR3 reads CASSEAGPESSYNEQFF. As DNA, the CDR3 is TGTGCCAGCAGTGAAGCGGGGCCGGAGAGCTCCTACAATGAGCAGTTCTTC.

V gene TRBV19 combines with J gene TRBJ1-1, with D possibly being TRBD1 (5 bases). Per the germline V gene, CDR1 is LNHDA and CDR2 is SQIVND (reference sequence). V was pared by 3 bases and J by 5 bases, with 13 bases between. The CDR3 contains 14 residues. The chain's CDR3 is CASSIQGWGTEAFF. The CDR3 bases are TGTGCCAGTAGTATCCAGGGTTGGGGAACTGAAGCTTTCTTT.

This clone was counted a few times. V gene TRBV6-5 combines with J gene TRBJ1-5, with 7 bases lining up with TRBD1. This CDR3 is 16 amino acids long. Germline V gene data show CDR1 as MNHEY and CDR2 as SVGAGI. Losses at the gene ends were 4 bases for V and 4 bases for J; bases not matched to a gene: 10. The CDR3 nucleotides read TGTGCCAGCAGTTCCCCCCGGACAGGACCGAATCAGCCCCAGCATTTT. This sequence encodes CASSSPRTGPNQPQHF.

The chain joins TRBV10-3 to TRBJ2-3; TRBD2 agrees at 12 bases. Germline-derived CDR1 and CDR2 are ENHRY and SYGVKD. J gave up 2 bases and V 4 bases, and 7 bases lay outside the gene matches. The CDR3 consists of 17 residues. The CDR3 protein is CAISAGLAGSLTDTQYF. For the CDR3, the DNA is TGTGCCATCAGTGCGGGACTAGCGGGCTCCCTCACAGATACGCAGTATTTT.

The rearrangement joins TRBV5-1 to TRBJ2-3; 7 bases agree with TRBD1. After removal of 4 bases from V and 8 bases from J, the junction contained 10 bases not matched to a gene. The germline V gene encodes CDR1 SGHRS and CDR2 YFSETQ. This CDR3 has 14 amino acids. This chain's CDR3 is CASSQTGEVSTQYF. CDR3 coding DNA: TGCGCCAGCAGCCAAACAGGGGAAGTCAGTACGCAGTATTTT.

The CDR3 DNA reads as TGCGCCAGCAGCTTGGCCTCAGTCTCGGGGACCCAGTACTTC. Its translation is CASSLASVSGTQYF. The rearrangement links TRBV5-1 to TRBJ2-5; D unresolved. Germline CDR1 is SGHRS and CDR2 is YFSETQ. Between the trimmed V and J ends, which lost 0 bases and 7 bases, there was a span of 13 bases. The CDR3 has 14 amino acids.

The rearrangement links TRBV5-6 to TRBJ2-1; maybe TRBD1 (6 bases). With 6 bases removed from V and 0 bases from J, the gap between germline ends came to 10 bases. The CDR3 loop spans 14 amino acids. Per the germline V gene, CDR1 is SGHDT and CDR2 is YYEEEE. The CDR3 coding sequence is TGTGCCAGCACGTCAGGGGCCTCCTACAATGAGCAGTTCTTC. It specifies CASTSGASYNEQFF.

The chain uses TRBV6-5 and TRBJ2-1; 7 bases map to TRBD2. The CDR3 totals 15 residues. Per germline, CDR1 MNHEY and CDR2 SVGAGI. Losses at the gene ends were 2 bases for V and 4 bases for J; bases not matched to a gene: 5. CDR3 sequence: CASSYGRERYNEQFF. The CDR3 nucleotides are TGTGCCAGCAGTTACGGGCGGGAGAGGTACAATGAGCAGTTCTTC.

J is TRBJ2-1 and V is TRBV21-1. TRBV21-1 is reported as a pseudogene. The CDR3 totals 12 residues. CDR3 sequence (DNA): TGTGCCAGCAGCAAAGCCGGAAATGAGCAGTTCTTC. Protein product: CASSKAGNEQFF.

This chain links TRBV5-4 with TRBJ2-7, with TRBD2 matching over 13 bases. Germline V gene data show CDR1 as SGHNT and CDR2 as YYREEE (reference sequence). After removal of 1 base from V and 5 bases from J, the junction contained 6 bases not matched to a gene. This CDR3 comprises 16 residues. The CDR3 nucleotides are TGTGCCAGCAGCTTGATCGGGGGACTAGCGGGAAACGAGCAGTACTTC. Its translation is CASSLIGGLAGNEQYF. Using reference TRBV5-4 and TRBJ2-7 for the parts outside the CDR3, the full variable domain is ETGVTQSPTHLIKTRGQQVTLRCSSQSGHNTVSWYQQALGQGPQFIFQYYREEENGRGNFPPRFSGLQFPNYSSELNVNALELDDSALYLCASSLIGGLAGNEQYFGPGTRLTVT.

The chain has TRBV28 and TRBJ1-2; possibly TRBD1 for D (5 bases). The CDR3 extends over 11 amino acids. The germline gives CDR1 MDHEN, CDR2 SYDVKM. Trimming stripped 6 bases from V and 5 bases from J, with 7 bases between. The CDR3 is CASRRGYGYTF. Written as DNA, the CDR3 is TGTGCCAGCAGGCGGGGGTATGGCTACACCTTC.

This sequence joins TRBV28 and TRBJ1-2, with 9 positions matching TRBD1. The germline V gene encodes CDR1 MDHEN and CDR2 SYDVKM. V lost 6 bases to trimming and J lost 3 bases; unmatched junction nucleotides: 8. The CDR3 loop spans 15 amino acids. CDR3 protein: CASSQRDRADYGYTF. The CDR3 DNA sequence: TGTGCCAGCAGCCAGAGGGACAGGGCGGACTATGGCTACACCTTC.

Points on this clone: Sequence at one end of the junction differs from germline and may be a read error. This rearrangement joins TRBV6-1 to TRBJ2-7, with a tentative D call TRBD1 (5 bases). This CDR3 has 15 amino acids. In germline, CDR1 is MNHNS, CDR2 SASEGT. The CDR3 spells CASSEALDKIYGQYF. The CDR3 nucleotides read TGTGCCAGCAGTGAAGCGCTGGACAAGATCTACGGGCAGTACTTC.

The CDR3 coding sequence is TGTGCCAGCAGCGTTGGCCGGGAGAACACTGAAGCTTTCTTT. Its translation is CASSVGRENTEAFF. The V gene is TRBV9, the J gene TRBJ1-1, with D unresolved. Germline CDR1 reads SGDLS; CDR2 reads YYNGEE. V lost 2 bases and J lost 1, with 9 bases in between. This CDR3 has 14 residues.

This clone has only a few counts. This chain joins TRBV7-8 and TRBJ1-1; D ambiguous. Germline values: CDR1 SGHVS, CDR2 FQNEAQ. With 7 bases removed from V and 3 bases from J, the gap between germline ends came to 12 bases. There are 13 residues in the CDR3. CDR3 nucleotides: TGTGCCAGCACGCCAGGCCCTTACACTGAAGCTTTCTTT. It translates to CASTPGPYTEAFF. Full variable domain (missing parts from reference TRBV7-8 and TRBJ1-1): GAGVSQSPRYKVAKRGQDVALRCDPISGHVSLFWYQQALGQGPEFLTYFQNEAQLDKSGLPSDRFFAERPEGSVSTLKIQRTQQEDSAVYLCASTPGPYTEAFFGQGTRLTVV.

The genes are TRBV28 and TRBJ2-3; a weak D match, TRBD2 (7 bases). V was cut by 7 bases and J by 0 bases, with 11 bases left in between. CDR3 length: 14 amino acids. In germline, CDR1 is MDHEN, CDR2 SYDVKM. DNA of the CDR3: TGTGCCAGCATGAGGGGGGGGAGCACAGATACGCAGTATTTT. Translated: CASMRGGSTDTQYF.

This clone occurred many times. This rearrangement joins TRBV27 to TRBJ1-3; D might be TRBD1 (6 bases). V was trimmed by 5 bases and J by 1 base, leaving 15 bases between them. Germline assignment: CDR1 MNHEY and CDR2 SMNVEV (reference sequence). The CDR3 length is 16 residues. In nucleotides, the CDR3 is TGTGCCAGCAGTCTCACAGGGTTGGGGTCTGGAAACACCATATATTTT. Translation: CASSLTGLGSGNTIYF.

This clone was recorded once. This rearrangement joins TRBV27 to TRBJ1-4; D is possibly TRBD1 (5 bases). V was pared by 1 base and J by 6 bases, with 12 bases between. CDR1 MNHEY and CDR2 SMNVEV come from the germline V gene (reference sequence). The length of the CDR3 is 15 residues. CDR3 sequence (DNA): TGTGCCAGCAGTTTATGGGGGGGGGTCGATGAAAAACTGTTTTTT. Its protein is CASSLWGGVDEKLFF.

The V call is TRBV7-2, the J call TRBJ2-7; D is perhaps TRBD2 (7 bases). In germline, CDR1 is SGHTA, CDR2 FQGNSA. This CDR3 region has 14 residues. V was trimmed by 7 bases and J by 3 bases, leaving 16 bases between them. The CDR3 sequence is CASKPGGGNYEQYF. For the CDR3, the DNA is TGTGCCAGCAAACCTGGGGGGGGCAACTACGAGCAGTACTTC.

The chain has TRBV18 and TRBJ1-5, with D perhaps TRBD1 (5 bases). V lost 7 bases to trimming and J lost 4 bases, with 17 bases between them. The CDR3 is made up of 15 amino acids. Germline lookup yields CDR1 KGHSH and CDR2 LQKENI. Here the CDR3 DNA reads TGTGCCAGCTTACCGGACGGGGGATATAATCAGCCCCAGCATTTT. Amino acid sequence: CASLPDGGYNQPQHF.

The rearrangement joins TRBV6-2 or TRBV6-3 to TRBJ1-2; D unclear. Germline CDR1 reads MNHEY; CDR2 reads SVGEGT. Trimming removed 0 bases at V and 7 bases at J, with 18 bases between. The CDR3 contains 16 residues. The CDR3 is CASSYSALQSVFGYTF. The DNA for the CDR3 is TGTGCCAGCAGTTACTCGGCCCTACAGTCGGTTTTTGGCTACACCTTC.

This clone occurred many times. The chain employs TRBV7-6 and TRBJ2-2; TRBD1 might be the D (5 bases). The CDR3 has 15 amino acids. V gave up 1 base and J gave up 7 bases, with 13 bases separating them. Germline CDR1 SGHVS, CDR2 FNYEAQ. The CDR3 region is CASSLVGEQGGELFF. The CDR3 bases are TGTGCCAGCAGCTTAGTTGGAGAGCAGGGCGGGGAGCTGTTTTTT.